This T cell receptor (beta chain) comes out of a study of neurological immune-mediated disorders. The CDR3 is 16 residues long. The germline V gene has CDR1 LNHNV and CDR2 YYDKDF (reference sequence). Trimming at V came to 0 bases and at J to 5 bases, leaving 6 bases not matched to a gene. Each CDR3 protein gets one entry after TCRdb re-called the 5' RACE reads with MiXCR. The sample consists of approximately 48,000 distinct CDR3 sequences, approximately 10% of them appearing once. Study conclusions and caveats: Multiple sclerosis was found to have the least TCR clonal expansion, below healthy controls, and HTLV-1-associated myelopathy the most.

Unsorted libraries were derived from 2 million PBMCs stored at -80 C. This clonotype was observed many times. What it binds is not known. This sequence originates from a man between 65 and 85 years old with HTLV-1-associated myelopathy (HAM/TSP). Source material: PBMCs. The chain links TRBV15 to TRBJ1-4; TRBD1 agrees at 7 bases. The CDR3 loop reads CATSRDQGRGNEKLFF. The CDR3 nucleotides are TGTGCCACCAGCAGAGATCAGGGCAGGGGGAATGAAAAACTGTTTTTT.